This entry lists 21 T cell receptor beta chains sequenced from one sample in a study of cytomegalovirus exposure and HLA in healthy donors. The PCR made use of 60 Vbeta and 13 Jbeta primers. Assay: immunoSEQ multiplex PCR; the TCRdb copy retains only in-frame clones and omits some. Of approximately 120,000 clones listed, about 70% were seen once; the top ten hold around 10%. The sample taken for sequencing was PBMCs. The receptors derive from a woman in her 40s in good health and CMV-seropositive.

The chain joins TRBV5-1 to TRBJ2-3, with a weak D call TRBD2 (7 bases). With 0 bases removed from V and 3 bases from J, the gap between germline ends came to 11 bases. The CDR3 runs to 15 residues. Germline V gives CDR1 SGHRS, CDR2 YFSETQ. This chain's CDR3 is CASSLGRGQTDTQYF. In DNA, the CDR3 is TGCGCCAGCAGCTTGGGGCGGGGGCAGACAGATACGCAGTATTTT.

This clone was found once. The J gene is TRBJ2-7, the V gene TRBV6-6, with 7 bases aligning to TRBD1. In germline, CDR1 is MNHNY, CDR2 SVGAGI (reference sequence). Germline trimming cut 4 bases from V and 6 bases from J; bases unmatched to any gene: 15. The CDR3 contains 16 residues. This CDR3 is CASSSSPTGTVGEQYF. The CDR3 nucleotides are TGTGCCAGCAGTTCGAGTCCTACCGGGACAGTAGGCGAGCAGTACTTC.

The rearrangement links TRBV5-1 to TRBJ2-3; tentative D call: TRBD2 (5 bases). The V end was cut by 0 bases, the J end by 3 bases, with 8 bases between. The CDR3 has 14 residues. The germline V gene has CDR1 SGHRS and CDR2 YFSETQ. CDR3 in amino acids: CASSLGLATDTQYF. CDR3 nucleotides: TGCGCCAGCAGCTTGGGTCTAGCAACAGATACGCAGTATTTT.

This chain uses TRBV6-4 with TRBJ1-2; D unclear. Looked up from germline, CDR1 is MRHNA and CDR2 is SNTAGT. Trimming removed 0 bases from V and 2 bases from J, with 7 bases in between. This CDR3 has 14 amino acids. The CDR3 here is CASSDSWRNYGYTF. CDR3 nucleotides: TGTGCCAGCAGTGACTCCTGGAGAAACTATGGCTACACCTTC.

A few counts support this clone. The chain recombines TRBV7-2 with TRBJ1-3; D unresolved. CDR3 length equals 16 residues. V dropped 2 bases and J dropped 0 bases, with 11 bases sitting between them. The germline V gene has CDR1 SGHTA and CDR2 FQGNSA. The CDR3 DNA reads TGTGCCAGCAGCTTAAGTTCGATCAGCTCTGGAAACACCATATATTTT. It translates to CASSLSSISSGNTIYF. Combining the CDR3 with reference TRBV7-2 and TRBJ1-3 gives the whole variable domain GAGVSQSPSNKVTEKGKDVELRCDPISGHTALYWYRQSLGQGLEFLIYFQGNSAPDKSGLPSDRFSAERTGGSVSTLTIQRTQQEDSAVYLCASSLSSISSGNTIYFGEGSWLTVV.

This clone turned up a few times. The chain carries TRBV5-5 and TRBJ1-3, with D maybe TRBD1 (5 bases). In germline, CDR1 is SGHKS, CDR2 YYEKEE (reference sequence). Trimming stripped 1 base from V and 2 bases from J, with 7 bases between. The CDR3 is made up of 14 amino acids. Here the CDR3 DNA reads TGTGCCAGCAGCTTGTCCAGGGCTGGAAACACCATATATTTT. Amino acid sequence: CASSLSRAGNTIYF. The complete variable domain, with remaining parts taken from reference TRBV5-5 and TRBJ1-3, reads DAGVTQSPTHLIKTRGQQVTLRCSPISGHKSVSWYQQVLGQGPQFIFQYYEKEERGRGNFPDRFSARQFPNYSSELNVNALLLGDSALYLCASSLSRAGNTIYFGEGSWLTVV.

This clone was recorded only once. The V call is TRBV10-3, the J call TRBJ2-2, with TRBD1 identical over 8 bases. V was pared by 4 bases and J by 2 bases, with 3 bases of the junction left unmatched. The CDR3 has 15 amino acids. Germline CDR1 is ENHRY and CDR2 is SYGVKD. CDR3 sequence (DNA): TGTGCCATCAGTGGACAGGGGCGAAACACCGGGGAGCTGTTTTTT. Translated, it gives CAISGQGRNTGELFF.

The chain carries TRBV30 and TRBJ2-1; 7 nucleotides agree with TRBD2. The CDR3 is 10 residues long. CDR1 is GTSNPN and CDR2 is SVGIG in the germline V gene (reference sequence). Unmatched junction bases numbered 6, after V lost 5 bases and J lost 14 bases. CDR3 residues: CAWRSGEEFF. CDR3 DNA sequence: TGTGCCTGGCGGAGCGGGGAGGAGTTCTTC.

The V and J genes are TRBV7-2 and TRBJ2-7; 12 bases map to TRBD1. The J segment lost 12 bases and the V segment lost 4 bases, leaving 13 bases of the junction unmatched. Germline CDR1 reads SGHTA; CDR2 reads FQGNSA. There are 15 residues in the CDR3. This CDR3 reads CASSSSGTGGALGYF. DNA for the CDR3: TGTGCCAGCAGCTCGTCCGGGACAGGGGGCGCGTTGGGGTACTTC.

V is TRBV28 and J is TRBJ1-5; TRBD1 matches 9 bases. Germline values: CDR1 MDHEN, CDR2 SYDVKM. The CDR3 spans 15 residues. The V segment lost 3 bases and the J segment 7 bases; nucleotides outside the gene matches: 7. Here the CDR3 reads CASSLGQGPGQPQHF. The CDR3 nucleotides read TGTGCCAGCAGTTTGGGACAGGGACCGGGCCAGCCCCAGCATTTT. Full variable domain (outside the CDR3, taken from reference TRBV28 and TRBJ1-5): DVKVTQSSRYLVKRTGEKVFLECVQDMDHENMFWYRQDPGLGLRLIYFSYDVKMKEKGDIPEGYSVSREKKERFSLILESASTNQTSMYLCASSLGQGPGQPQHFGDGTRLSIL.

The genes are TRBV27 and TRBJ2-7; tentative D call: TRBD2 (6 bases). The germline V gene has CDR1 MNHEY and CDR2 SMNVEV (reference sequence). The V gene lost 6 bases and the J gene lost 3 bases, with 15 bases spanning the gap. The CDR3 runs to 14 residues. The CDR3 is CASSPAGTFYEQYF. DNA of the CDR3: TGTGCCAGCAGCCCCGCCGGGACTTTCTACGAGCAGTACTTC.

The chain combines TRBV29-1 with TRBJ2-2, with TRBD1 identical over 8 bases. With 6 bases clipped from V and 2 bases from J, the junction kept 8 bases outside the gene matches. This CDR3 is 15 amino acids long. The germline V gene encodes CDR1 SQVTM and CDR2 ANQGSEA. This chain's CDR3 is CSVVSGTGNTGELFF. As DNA, the CDR3 is TGCAGCGTCGTTTCCGGGACAGGCAACACCGGGGAGCTGTTTTTT.

CDR3 coding DNA: TGTGCCAGCAGTCCGACAACCAAAGAGCAGTACTTC. It encodes CASSPTTKEQYF. The chain uses TRBV6-5 and TRBJ2-7; D remains unclear. Per germline, CDR1 MNHEY and CDR2 SVGAGI. V lost 5 bases, J lost 7 bases, and 12 bases lay in between. This CDR3 spans 12 amino acids.

The sample holds a few counts of this clone. This chain uses TRBV4-3 with TRBJ2-3; D is ambiguous. Germline V lookup: CDR1 LGHNA, CDR2 YSLEER. V was shortened by 0 bases and J by 3 bases, with 4 bases between the two germline ends. This CDR3 contains 13 residues. CDR3 coding DNA: TGCGCCAGCAGCCAAGATCAGACAGATACGCAGTATTTT. Translating gives CASSQDQTDTQYF.

The chain recombines TRBV6-1 with TRBJ2-5; TRBD2 aligns across 7 bases. Germline CDR1 is MNHNS and CDR2 is SASEGT. Trimming removed 2 bases from V and 1 base from J; junction bases left unmatched: 7. The CDR3 totals 16 residues. The CDR3 coding sequence is TGTGCCAGCAGTGAACCACCCGGGGGGTTCCAAGAGACCCAGTACTTC. This codes for CASSEPPGGFQETQYF.

V usage is TRBV5-6 and J usage is TRBJ1-1, with 9 bases identical to TRBD1. J was trimmed by 7 bases and V by 4 bases; bases with no gene match: 11. The germline V gene encodes CDR1 SGHDT and CDR2 YYEEEE. The CDR3 contains 15 residues. The CDR3 DNA is TGTGCCAGCAGCCCTGAAGGACAGGGGCAGGTTGAAGCTTTCTTT. Translation gives CASSPEGQGQVEAFF.

The chain uses TRBV5-1 and TRBJ1-6; 7 bases are a match to TRBD1. Trimming cost V 2 bases and J 4 bases; bases outside gene matches: 3. This CDR3 has 15 amino acids. Per the germline V gene, CDR1 is SGHRS and CDR2 is YFSETQ. CDR3 bases: TGCGCCAGCAGCTTCCAGGGGGATTATAATTCACCCCTCCACTTT. It yields the protein CASSFQGDYNSPLHF.

V is TRBV5-1 and J is TRBJ1-1; no definite D call. The germline V and J ends were trimmed by 0 bases and 0 bases, with 12 bases remaining between them. Germline CDR1 and CDR2: SGHRS and YFSETQ. The CDR3 is made up of 16 amino acids. The CDR3 loop is CASSLVGGLMNTEAFF. The DNA of the CDR3 is TGCGCCAGCAGCTTGGTGGGCGGACTCATGAACACTGAAGCTTTCTTT.

The chain combines TRBV5-1 with TRBJ1-2; the D gene is possibly TRBD1 (6 bases). Trimming removed 4 bases from V and 2 bases from J, with 9 bases in between. The CDR3 runs to 13 residues. Germline CDR1 reads SGHRS; CDR2 reads YFSETQ. The CDR3 nucleotides are TGCGCCAGCAGCCCAACAGGGAACTATGGCTACACCTTC. As protein: CASSPTGNYGYTF.

This chain links TRBV15 with TRBJ2-1, with TRBD1 as a possible D gene (6 bases). In germline, CDR1 is LNHNV, CDR2 YYDKDF (reference sequence). V lost 8 bases, J lost 0 bases, and 17 bases lay in between. This CDR3 is built from 16 residues. The CDR3 loop reads CATSGHALSSYNEQFF. In DNA, the CDR3 is TGTGCCACCTCGGGACACGCTCTGAGCTCCTACAATGAGCAGTTCTTC. Complete variable domain (other parts from reference TRBV15 and TRBJ2-1): DAMVIQNPRYQVTQFGKPVTLSCSQTLNHNVMYWYQQKSSQAPKLLFHYYDKDFNNEADTPDNFQSRRPNTSFCFLDIRSPGLGDTAMYLCATSGHALSSYNEQFFGPGTRLTVL.

The J gene is TRBJ1-2, the V gene TRBV5-4; D gene ambiguous. This CDR3 comprises 15 residues. V lost 0 bases to trimming and J lost 4 bases, with 13 bases between them. Germline V lookup: CDR1 SGHNT, CDR2 YYREEE (reference sequence). As DNA, the CDR3 is TGTGCCAGCAGCTTGGATCCAAACAGACCCTATGGCTACACCTTC. The encoded protein is CASSLDPNRPYGYTF. Full variable domain (outside the CDR3, taken from reference TRBV5-4 and TRBJ1-2): ETGVTQSPTHLIKTRGQQVTLRCSSQSGHNTVSWYQQALGQGPQFIFQYYREEENGRGNFPPRFSGLQFPNYSSELNVNALELDDSALYLCASSLDPNRPYGYTFGSGTRLTVV.